The 13 T cell receptor beta chains in this list originate from one sample, sequenced in a study of control samples from healthy donors and cancer patients. Assay: immunoSEQ multiplex PCR; the TCRdb copy retains only in-frame clones and omits some. The data hold some 140,000 clones, with about 94% observed a single time. Sequencing was done on a sample of blood. All receptors derive from a man between 35 and 55 years old in good health.

V usage is TRBV21-1 and J usage is TRBJ2-7; the DNA was not used to check the table's D call, TRBD1. TRBV21-1 corresponds to a pseudogene. The CDR3 runs to 15 residues. The CDR3 is CASSKGSQGVYEQYF. As DNA, the CDR3 is TGTGCCAGCAGCAAAGGATCCCAGGGGGTTTACGAGCAGTACTTC.

The rearrangement joins TRBV9 to TRBJ2-7; no clear D. Trimming pared 7 bases from V and 6 bases from J, leaving 14 bases between. This CDR3 has 12 amino acids. Germline V lookup: CDR1 SGDLS, CDR2 YYNGEE. The CDR3, as DNA: TGTGCCAGCGGCCCCGGTCTAGGCGAGCAGTACTTC. Translating gives CASGPGLGEQYF.

The V call is TRBV4-1, the J call TRBJ1-4; TRBD1 might be the D (6 bases). CDR1 and CDR2 (germline): MGHRA, YSYEKL. V gave up 5 bases and J gave up 0 bases, with 19 bases separating them. The CDR3 consists of 18 residues. CDR3 loop: CASSSQQGSLATNEKLFF. CDR3 nucleotide sequence: TGCGCCAGCAGCTCCCAACAGGGAAGTCTTGCAACTAATGAAAAACTGTTTTTT.

This chain joins TRBV24-1 and TRBJ2-7; D is uncertain. The germline V and J ends were trimmed by 4 bases and 0 bases, with 15 bases remaining between them. The length of the CDR3 is 16 residues. Germline CDR1 KGHDR, CDR2 SFDVKD. The CDR3 nucleotides are TGTGCCACCAGTGAGTCAGGCGGAAGGAGCTCCTACGAGCAGTACTTC. It translates to CATSESGGRSSYEQYF.

The chain uses TRBV27 and TRBJ2-1; 10 bases match TRBD2. Looked up from germline, CDR1 is MNHEY and CDR2 is SMNVEV (reference sequence). The CDR3 is 14 amino acids. V gave up 4 bases and J gave up 9 bases; unmatched junction bases: 6. This CDR3 reads CASSSSTSGFEQFF. CDR3 bases: TGTGCCAGCAGTTCATCGACTAGCGGGTTTGAGCAGTTCTTC.

The V call is TRBV7-2, the J call TRBJ2-7, with D perhaps matching TRBD1 (6 bases). The CDR3 is made up of 14 amino acids. The V gene lost 6 bases and the J gene lost 1 base, with 13 bases spanning the gap. The germline CDR1 and CDR2 sequences are SGHTA and FQGNSA. The CDR3 reads CASSRGQPSYEQYF. Here the CDR3 DNA reads TGTGCCAGCAGTCGCGGACAGCCTTCCTACGAGCAGTACTTC.

This clone has just one count. The chain combines TRBV5-1 with TRBJ1-6, with a tentative D call TRBD1 (6 bases). The V end lost 3 bases, the J end lost 5 bases, and 9 bases lay between the germline ends. The CDR3 length is 14 residues. Per the germline V gene, CDR1 is SGHRS and CDR2 is YFSETQ. The CDR3 spells CASSSGHDNSPLHF. CDR3 DNA: TGCGCCAGCAGCTCGGGACACGATAATTCACCCCTCCACTTT.

The chain links TRBV27 to TRBJ1-1, with 8 bases matching TRBD1. The CDR3 has 14 residues. The junction had 8 bases not matched to a gene; V was cut back by 0 bases and J by 11 bases. The germline gives CDR1 MNHEY, CDR2 SMNVEV (reference sequence). This chain's CDR3 is CASSLSRGQGAAFF. CDR3 coding DNA: TGTGCCAGCAGTTTATCGCGGGGCCAGGGGGCTGCTTTCTTT.

The chain uses TRBV9 and TRBJ2-5; the D gene could be TRBD1 or TRBD2 (5 bases each). Deletions cut 4 bases from V and 4 bases from J, with 17 bases between. Germline assignment: CDR1 SGDLS and CDR2 YYNGEE. This CDR3 has 15 amino acids. The CDR3 spells CASSTLPTEGETQYF. In DNA form, the CDR3 reads TGTGCCAGCAGCACCCTCCCGACAGAGGGAGAGACCCAGTACTTC. Based on the CDR3 plus reference TRBV9 and TRBJ2-5, the full variable domain is DSGVTQTPKHLITATGQRVTLRCSPRSGDLSVYWYQQSLDQGLQFLIQYYNGEERAKGNILERFSAQQFPDLHSELNLSSLELGDSALYFCASSTLPTEGETQYFGPGTRLLVL.

This chain uses TRBV3-1 (or the pseudogene TRBV3-2) with TRBJ1-5; a possible D gene is TRBD1 (6 bases). Between the trimmed V and J ends, which lost 3 bases and 7 bases, there was a span of 19 bases. The germline V gene encodes CDR1 LGHDT and CDR2 YNNKEL (reference sequence). The CDR3 sequence is 16 residues long. The CDR3 bases are TGTGCCAGCAGCCAGGGAATAATGGGGGGCGAACAGCCCCAGCATTTT. It specifies CASSQGIMGGEQPQHF.

The rearrangement joins TRBV28 to TRBJ2-7, with no clear D. This CDR3 is 15 amino acids long. Trimming removed 9 bases at V and 4 bases at J, with 22 bases between. Germline-derived CDR1 and CDR2 are MDHEN and SYDVKM. CDR3 nucleotides: TGTGCCAGTCAAACCGGGCCCCAAGCCGGGTACGAGCAGTACTTC. Protein sequence: CASQTGPQAGYEQYF. Full variable domain (remainder filled in from reference TRBV28 and TRBJ2-7): DVKVTQSSRYLVKRTGEKVFLECVQDMDHENMFWYRQDPGLGLRLIYFSYDVKMKEKGDIPEGYSVSREKKERFSLILESASTNQTSMYLCASQTGPQAGYEQYFGPGTRLTVT.

CDR3 nucleotides: TGCGCCAGCAGCCAAGGGGTCCAGGTTTATAATTCACCCCTCCACTTT. Protein sequence: CASSQGVQVYNSPLHF. The chain recombines TRBV4-1 with TRBJ1-6; D uncertain. The CDR3 runs to 16 residues. Germline CDR1 reads MGHRA; CDR2 reads YSYEKL. V lost 1 base and J lost 4, with 11 bases in between.

CDR3: CASSHYRGQNYGYTF. The CDR3 region has the DNA TGTGCCAGCAGCCATTACAGGGGGCAGAACTATGGCTACACCTTC. This chain connects TRBV28 to TRBJ1-2, with 9 bases lining up with TRBD1. Trimming cost V 6 bases and J 2 bases; bases outside gene matches: 7. Germline CDR1 reads MDHEN; CDR2 reads SYDVKM. The CDR3 is 15 amino acids.